This T cell receptor beta chain was documented in a study of T cells in Graves' hyperthyroidism and ophthalmopathy. This clonotype occurred a few times. Graves' hyperthyroidism qualified as stable when ophthalmopathy did not progress within 18 months. Subjects aged 18 to 65 presented with newly diagnosed hyperthyroidism of less than 2 months' duration. Exclusion criteria comprised uncontrolled infection, other autoimmune disease, pregnancy or lactation. This CDR3 comprises 15 residues. In germline, CDR1 is SGHNT, CDR2 YENEEA. Trimming took 1 base from V and 4 from J; bases not matched to a gene: 0. From RNA transcripts, TCR beta CDR3 regions were amplified. Carried out on the TCR CDR3, a first-round RT-PCR used the HTBI primer set. MiXCR, run by TCRdb on the multiplex PCR reads, gives a single entry per CDR3 protein. Of some 510,000 distinct CDR3 sequences in the sample, around 45% are singletons; the top ten hold 6.5% to 9%.

The sequencing input was peripheral blood or thyroid tissue (not recorded which). The sequence derives from a woman aged 18-35 years with Graves' hyperthyroidism. This chain uses TRBV11-3 with TRBJ2-2, with 10 positions matching TRBD2. The CDR3 nucleotides read TGTGCCAGCAGCTTAGCTAGCGGGAGCACCGGGGAGCTGTTTTTT. It encodes CASSLASGSTGELFF.